The 8 T cell receptor beta chains given below trace back to one sample, sequenced in a study of PD-1 blockade in classical Hodgkin lymphoma. Repertoires were generated with immunoSEQ multiplex PCR, while TCRdb's copy carries only in-frame clones and drops some. The table records under 30,000 clones, roughly two thirds of them present only once. Brentuximab vedotin exposure varied, and every patient relapsed after autologous stem cell transplantation. This sample comprised peripheral blood mononuclear cells (PBMCs), obtained at baseline. The receptors originated from a human donor with classical Hodgkin lymphoma.

This clone was observed once. This chain connects TRBV5-1 to TRBJ2-2; 13 nucleotides match TRBD2. This CDR3 has 23 amino acids. The V segment lost 3 bases and the J segment 7 bases; nucleotides outside the gene matches: 27. Germline V gene sequence: CDR1 SGHRS, CDR2 YFSETQ. As DNA, the CDR3 is TGCGCCAGCAGCTCAAGAATTAAACATTATCCGGGACTAGCGGGATTCCAGTACGGGGAGCTGTTTTTT. It is translated as CASSSRIKHYPGLAGFQYGELFF.

The V gene is TRBV5-5, the J gene TRBJ2-3, with 7 bases lining up with TRBD1. V lost 3 bases, J lost 2 bases, and 6 bases stayed unmatched. Per germline, CDR1 SGHKS and CDR2 YYEKEE (reference sequence). The CDR3 runs 15 residues. In DNA, the CDR3 is TGTGCCAGCAGCTCAACAGGGGCTACCACAGATACGCAGTATTTT. The encoded protein is CASSSTGATTDTQYF.

CDR3 residues: CATQMDNGPTDTQYF. The DNA of the CDR3 is TGTGCCACCCAGATGGATAATGGGCCCACGGATACGCAGTATTTT. This sequence joins TRBV25-1 and TRBJ2-3; D uncertain. The length of the CDR3 is 15 residues. Trimming removed 10 bases at V and 6 bases at J, with 23 bases between. Per germline, CDR1 MGHDK and CDR2 SYGVNS.

The V and J genes are TRBV15 and TRBJ2-5, with 9 bases identical to TRBD1. V shed 3 bases and J 2 bases; nucleotides not matched to a gene: 7. CDR1 LNHNV and CDR2 YYDKDF come from the germline V gene (reference sequence). The CDR3 spans 16 residues. The CDR3 sequence: CATSSYRGRGQETQYF. The CDR3 DNA reads TGTGCCACCAGCAGCTACAGGGGGCGGGGGCAAGAGACCCAGTACTTC.

CDR3 nucleotides: TGTGCCATCGGTAGCGGGGGCAATGAGCAGTTCTTC. Translation gives CAIGSGGNEQFF. The chain has TRBV10-3 and TRBJ2-1; 9 bases line up with TRBD2. With 8 bases clipped from V and 6 bases from J, the junction kept 2 bases outside the gene matches. This CDR3 spans 12 amino acids. Per the germline V gene, CDR1 is ENHRY and CDR2 is SYGVKD.

The CDR3 DNA reads as TGTGCCAGCTCTCTACTGACAGGGCTGGACGAAAAACTGTTTTTT. This sequence encodes CASSLLTGLDEKLFF. The V gene is TRBV18, the J gene TRBJ1-4; 7 nucleotides line up with TRBD1. CDR1 is KGHSH and CDR2 is LQKENI in the germline V gene. This CDR3 spans 15 amino acids. V gave up 6 bases and J gave up 8 bases; unmatched junction bases: 12.

The genes are TRBV19 and TRBJ2-1; D remains ambiguous. Germline V gene data show CDR1 as LNHDA and CDR2 as SQIVND (reference sequence). With 3 bases removed from V and 4 bases from J, the gap between germline ends came to 4 bases. CDR3 size: 12 residues. The CDR3 nucleotides read TGTGCCAGTAGTATGTTATACAATGAGCAGTTCTTC. Encoded protein: CASSMLYNEQFF.

V is TRBV28 and J is TRBJ2-1, with TRBD2 identical over 7 bases. CDR3 length: 14 amino acids. J lost 5 bases, V lost 6 bases, and 7 bases had no gene match. Germline V gene lookup returns CDR1 MDHEN and CDR2 SYDVKM. This CDR3 reads CASSSGTNHNEQFF. The CDR3 DNA follows: TGTGCCAGCAGCTCCGGGACTAATCACAATGAGCAGTTCTTC.